This T cell receptor beta chain was sequenced for a study of tumor-infiltrating lymphocytes in primary liver carcinoma (TCRdb year 2017). With regard to the full study: Of the five patients, three men and two women aged 30 to 69 years, four had hepatocellular carcinoma and one had combined HCC and intrahepatic cholangiocarcinoma. The five patients had tumors staged T1-T3 N0M0, with maximum diameters ranging from about 4 to 11 cm. TCRbeta repertoire sequencing, expression microarrays and whole-exome sequencing were combined in the study across five regions of each liver tumor, with adjacent normal tissue and blood also included. Reproducibility between technical replicate repertoires was high, with correlation coefficients above 0.98 and mean shared-clone rates approximately 0.91. Samples yielded roughly 3.65 to 7.13 million productive TCRbeta reads; read depth did not differ significantly between tissue types. A total of 35 specimens from 5 patients went through TCRbeta repertoire sequencing, namely 25 tumor regions, 5 adjacent noncancerous liver tissues and 5 peripheral blood samples. The investigation overall reported the following: Bulk unsorted samples precluded comparing CD4+ and CD8+ T cell repertoires. Repertoire overlap was higher between tumor regions (mean about 35%) than tumor-adjacent (approximately 17%) or tumor-blood (approximately 14%) pairs, consistent with antigen-driven expansion. Because only the TCR beta chain was sequenced and unpaired alpha chains were not captured, true repertoire diversity is likely underestimated. Compared with blood, tumors had a significantly larger share of the repertoire taken up by the top 250 clones (p = 0.039). Only 4 to 6 patients were included in the study, and the authors note that the findings should be validated in a larger study.

A remark on this clonotype: This clone's antigen is unknown. No quality values exist for individual bases; no much larger clone is one base distant.

Starting from 500 to 650 ng total RNA, TCRbeta-specific cDNA was produced by reverse transcription with a constant-region primer and ProtoScript II reverse transcriptase. The TCRbeta libraries were prepared through three rounds of nested multiplex PCR following a slightly modified ARM-PCR procedure. Sample barcodes and Illumina adapters were added in a final 25-cycle PCR using Deep VentR polymerase. Before sequencing, amplicons between 200 and 500 bp were purified from gel using a QIAquick gel extraction kit. An Illumina HiSeq 2500 was used to sequence the TCRbeta amplicons, generating 250-bp paired-end reads. The original pipeline was this. Trimmomatic v0.33 was used to quality-trim the reads, and FLASH v1.2.11 was used to merge paired reads so that full CDR3 sequences could be recovered. V, D and J germline segments were assigned to the rearranged TCRbeta sequences using MiGEC v1.2.1b. VDJtools v1.0.0 computed clonotype statistics and Shannon-Wiener diversity indices. To reduce sampling bias, subsequent analyses other than the diversity analysis used only the 250 most abundant clonotypes in each sample. TCRdb reworked the public reads: Q25 trimming with fastp, MiXCR clone assembly, productive beta chains retained. CDR3 protein duplicates are merged, each entry listing the most common genes and DNA. In this record, the V and J calls reflect TCRdb's handling and not the investigators' own analysis. Within this sample are around 99,000 distinct CDR3 sequences, with roughly 70% of them counted one time only. The ten largest make up under 30% of the sample.

Total RNA and DNA were co-extracted from about 20-30 mg of bulk tissue with the AllPrep DNA/RNA mini kit, without cell sorting. Between late 2015 and early 2016, roughly five patients in China with histopathologically diagnosed primary liver carcinoma had their tumors surgically resected. Chronic HBV infection was present in the patients, and the patients were treatment-naive at sampling. Fresh tumor and adjacent tissue pieces were bisected; one half was stored in RNAlater at -80°C, the other sent for histology. Material: tumor-adjacent normal liver tissue. This clonotype was obtained from a middle-aged man with primary liver carcinoma and hepatitis B virus infection.

The nucleotide sequence is given as TGTGCCAGCAGTTCCTCGACTATGACTGGGAGGGAAAAACTGTTTTTT. Its coded protein is CASSSSTMTGREKLFF. Here the chain combines TRBV28 and TRBJ1-4, with the D gene uncertain. CDR1 and CDR2 (MDHEN, SYDVKM) derive from the germline V gene. Trimming removed 4 bases from V and 8 bases from J, leaving 20 bases between the germline ends. The CDR3 measures 16 amino acids from cysteine to phenylalanine. Kept here is only the CDR3 DNA, which spans 48 bases and is read in frame from base 1.